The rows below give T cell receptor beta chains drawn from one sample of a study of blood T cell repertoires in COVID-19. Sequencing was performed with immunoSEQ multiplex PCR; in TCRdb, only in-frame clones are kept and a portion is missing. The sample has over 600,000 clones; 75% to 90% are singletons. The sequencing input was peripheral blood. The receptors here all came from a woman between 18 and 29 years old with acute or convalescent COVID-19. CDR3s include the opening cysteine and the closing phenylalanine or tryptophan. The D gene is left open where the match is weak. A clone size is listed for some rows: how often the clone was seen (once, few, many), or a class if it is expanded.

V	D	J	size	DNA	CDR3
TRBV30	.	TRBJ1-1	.	TGTGCCTGGAGTGTTCCTCATGACGACAGCTCTGAAGCTTTCTTT	CAWSVPHDDSSEAFF
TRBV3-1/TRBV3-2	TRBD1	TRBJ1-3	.	TGTGCCAGCAGCCAAGATCGGGACAGGGGTACTGGAAACACCATATATTTT	CASSQDRDRGTGNTIYF
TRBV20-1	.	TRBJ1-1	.	TGCAGTGCTAGAGATCCCAGGGGATCTTTCTTT	CSARDPRGSFF
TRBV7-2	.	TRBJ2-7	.	TGTGCCAGCAGCTCCTGGATGACAGACTACGAGCAGTACTTC	CASSSWMTDYEQYF
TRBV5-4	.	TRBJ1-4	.	TGTGCCAGCAGCTTGTCCCCGGGTGAAAAACTGTTTTTT	CASSLSPGEKLFF
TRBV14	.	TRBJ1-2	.	TGTGCCAGCAGCCAGTCGTTGGTGTCGGGTGGCTACACCTTC	CASSQSLVSGGYTF
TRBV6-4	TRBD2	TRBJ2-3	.	TGTGCCAGCAGTGACTCGAACGGGGGGACAGATACGCAGTATTTT	CASSDSNGGTDTQYF
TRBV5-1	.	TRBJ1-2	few	TGCGCCAGCAGCTTTGGGCCTGGCTACACCTTC	CASSFGPGYTF
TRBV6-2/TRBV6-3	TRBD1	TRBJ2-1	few	TGTGCCAGCAGTCCCGCGGGACAGGGAATCAATGAGCAGTTCTTC	CASSPAGQGINEQFF
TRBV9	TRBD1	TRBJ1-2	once	TGTGCCAGCAGCGCAACCGGGACAGAGACTAACTATGGCTACACCTTC	CASSATGTETNYGYTF